Presented here are 11 T cell receptor beta chains from one specimen sequenced in a study of blood T cell repertoires in COVID-19. Generated by immunoSEQ multiplex PCR, the TCRdb table keeps only in-frame clones and is missing some. This table has around 620,000 clones, around 90% appearing once. Source material: peripheral blood. These receptors were taken from a woman under 30 with acute or convalescent COVID-19.

V and J are TRBV28 and TRBJ1-5; D is uncertain. Trimming pared 1 base from V and 7 bases from J, leaving 11 bases between. The V gene's germline CDR1 is MDHEN and CDR2 SYDVKM. CDR3 length: 14 residues. CDR3 residues: CASSLLSGEQPQHF. For the CDR3, the DNA is TGTGCCAGCAGTTTATTGTCCGGGGAACAGCCCCAGCATTTT.

The chain combines TRBV7-8 with TRBJ1-2; the match to TRBD1 covers 11 bases. V lost 5 bases and J lost 8; bases outside the gene matches: 7. The CDR3 runs 14 residues. The germline V gene encodes CDR1 SGHVS and CDR2 FQNEAQ. The CDR3 spells CASSPRDRGIGYTF. In DNA, the CDR3 is TGTGCCAGCAGCCCCCGGGACAGGGGGATCGGCTACACCTTC.

The V gene is TRBV19, the J gene TRBJ1-2; no clear D. The CDR3 is 16 residues long. Germline V CDR1 and CDR2: LNHDA, SQIVND (reference sequence). V was clipped by 3 bases and J by 5 bases, with 19 bases between them. The CDR3 nucleotides read TGTGCCAGTAGTATGCCCTCCGGGGAATTCAGATATGGCTACACCTTC. Amino acids: CASSMPSGEFRYGYTF.

This clone turned up a few times. V usage is TRBV19 and J usage is TRBJ1-5, with 7 bases identical to TRBD1. Looked up from germline, CDR1 is LNHDA and CDR2 is SQIVND (reference sequence). V trimming: 5 bases; J trimming: 4 bases; junction bases outside the gene matches: 8. This CDR3 spans 15 amino acids. The CDR3, as DNA: TGTGCCAGTAGTTACCGACAGGGCGCGAATCAGCCCCAGCATTTT. This encodes CASSYRQGANQPQHF.

J is TRBJ1-2 and V is TRBV28, with TRBD1 matching over 7 bases. V lost 10 bases and J lost 4; bases outside the gene matches: 9. The CDR3 is 13 residues long. Germline CDR1 is MDHEN and CDR2 is SYDVKM. The CDR3 coding sequence is TGTGCCATCGCTGGGACAGCCCTCTATGGCTACACCTTC. Its protein is CAIAGTALYGYTF.

Points on this clone: Other nucleotide sequences from this sample produce the same CDR3. The rearrangement uses TRBV12-3 or TRBV12-4 and TRBJ1-2, with 7 bases fitting TRBD1. V shed 5 bases, J shed 3 bases, and the junction held 3 bases outside the gene matches. The CDR3 is 13 amino acids. CDR3 bases: TGTGCCAGCAGTACCACAGGGGACTATGGCTACACCTTC. Residues: CASSTTGDYGYTF.

This clone appeared once. The chain carries TRBV6-1 and TRBJ1-2; 11 bases are shared with TRBD1. Looked up from germline, CDR1 is MNHNS and CDR2 is SASEGT. The V segment lost 2 bases and the J segment 3 bases; nucleotides outside the gene matches: 5. This CDR3 is 16 amino acids long. The DNA for the CDR3 is TGTGCCAGCAGTGAAATCGGGACAGGGGGATACTATGGCTACACCTTC. Protein sequence: CASSEIGTGGYYGYTF.

This rearrangement joins TRBV6-2 or TRBV6-3 to TRBJ1-5; a possible D gene is TRBD1 (5 bases). The CDR3 is 16 amino acids. CDR1 is MNHEY and CDR2 is SVGEGT in the germline V gene. V dropped 0 bases and J dropped 0 bases, with 9 bases sitting between them. The CDR3 DNA reads as TGTGCCAGCAGTTACTCCCGGACACCTAGCAATCAGCCCCAGCATTTT. Translating gives CASSYSRTPSNQPQHF.

This chain connects TRBV29-1 to TRBJ2-1, with D possibly matching TRBD2 (5 bases). The CDR3 spans 11 residues. Trimming shortened V by 7 bases and J by 3 bases, and 7 bases separated the two germline ends. The V gene's germline CDR1 is SQVTM and CDR2 ANQGSEA. The CDR3 here is CSGRDYNEQFF. The DNA for the CDR3 is TGCAGCGGCCGGGACTACAATGAGCAGTTCTTC.

This clone was detected only once. The chain carries TRBV10-1 and TRBJ1-1; D is possibly TRBD1 (5 bases). Per germline, CDR1 WNHNN and CDR2 SYGVQD (reference sequence). The CDR3 has 12 amino acids. Trimming shortened V by 4 bases and J by 6 bases, and 9 bases separated the two germline ends. CDR3 bases: TGCGCCAGCAGTGTGTTACAGGCTGAAGCTTTCTTT. It codes for CASSVLQAEAFF.

The genes are TRBV9 and TRBJ2-2, with 7 positions matching TRBD2. Germline V CDR1 and CDR2: SGDLS, YYNGEE. The CDR3 spans 15 residues. The ends lost 6 bases at V and 0 bases at J; junction bases unmatched: 5. As DNA, the CDR3 is TGTGCCAGCACCCCTCGGGGGGCGAACACCGGGGAGCTGTTTTTT. It yields the protein CASTPRGANTGELFF.